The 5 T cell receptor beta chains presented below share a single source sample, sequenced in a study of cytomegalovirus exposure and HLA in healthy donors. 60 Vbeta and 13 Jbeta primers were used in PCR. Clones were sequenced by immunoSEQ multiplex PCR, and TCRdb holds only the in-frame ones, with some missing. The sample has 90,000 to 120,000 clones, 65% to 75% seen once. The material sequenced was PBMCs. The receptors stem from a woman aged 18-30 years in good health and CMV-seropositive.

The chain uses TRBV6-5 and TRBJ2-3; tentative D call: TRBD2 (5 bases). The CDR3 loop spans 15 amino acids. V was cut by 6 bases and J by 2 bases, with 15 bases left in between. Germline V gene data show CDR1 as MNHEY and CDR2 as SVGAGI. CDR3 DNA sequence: TGTGCCAGCAGCCCCTCAGCGGATAACACAGATACGCAGTATTTT. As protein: CASSPSADNTDTQYF.

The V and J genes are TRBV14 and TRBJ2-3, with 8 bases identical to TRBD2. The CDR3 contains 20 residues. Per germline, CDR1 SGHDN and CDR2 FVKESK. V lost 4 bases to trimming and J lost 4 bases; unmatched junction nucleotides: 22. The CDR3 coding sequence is TGTGCCAGCAGCCTCCGGACTAGCTATGCGGGATACACACGGGCAGATACGCAGTATTTT. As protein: CASSLRTSYAGYTRADTQYF. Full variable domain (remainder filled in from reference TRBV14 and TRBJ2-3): EAGVTQFPSHSVIEKGQTVTLRCDPISGHDNLYWYRRVMGKEIKFLLHFVKESKQDESGMPNNRFLAERTGGTYSTLKVQPAELEDSGVYFCASSLRTSYAGYTRADTQYFGPGTRLTVL.

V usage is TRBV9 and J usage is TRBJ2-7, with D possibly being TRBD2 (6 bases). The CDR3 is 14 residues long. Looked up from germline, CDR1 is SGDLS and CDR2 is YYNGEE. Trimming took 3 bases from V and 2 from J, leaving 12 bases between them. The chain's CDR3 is CASSGYRGAYEQYF. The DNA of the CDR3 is TGTGCCAGCAGCGGGTACCGCGGGGCCTACGAGCAGTACTTC.

The CDR3 sequence is CASSQDRAIANTEAFF. CDR3 in DNA: TGTGCCAGCAGCCAAGATCGCGCGATCGCGAACACTGAAGCTTTCTTT. The chain joins TRBV4-2 to TRBJ1-1; D gene unclear. Trimming pared 0 bases from V and 1 base from J, leaving 12 bases between. The CDR3 has 16 amino acids. Germline assignment: CDR1 LGHNA and CDR2 YNFKEQ.

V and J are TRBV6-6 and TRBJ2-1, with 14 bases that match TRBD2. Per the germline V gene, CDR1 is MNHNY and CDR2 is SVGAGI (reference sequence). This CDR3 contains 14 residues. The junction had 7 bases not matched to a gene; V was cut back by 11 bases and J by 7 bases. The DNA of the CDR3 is TGTGCCTCTGGGGGACTAGCGGGAGTAAATGAGCAGTTCTTC. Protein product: CASGGLAGVNEQFF.